The 27 T cell receptor beta chains listed next were all sequenced from one sample in a study of cytomegalovirus exposure and HLA in healthy donors. The PCR had 60 Vbeta and 13 Jbeta primers. Libraries were prepared by immunoSEQ multiplex PCR; TCRdb keeps only in-frame clonotypes and omits some of them. Among approximately 93,000 clones listed, 55% to 70% were seen once. The sample comprised PBMCs. The source of these receptors is a boy aged 5-17 years in good health and CMV-seropositive.

This chain connects TRBV9 to TRBJ1-1, with TRBD1 matching over 8 bases. The CDR3 contains 18 residues. After removal of 0 bases from V and 2 bases from J, the junction contained 12 bases not matched to a gene. Germline assignment: CDR1 SGDLS and CDR2 YYNGEE. The CDR3 spells CASSVEGQNRGINTEAFF. The CDR3 region has the DNA TGTGCCAGCAGCGTAGAGGGACAAAACAGGGGGATAAACACTGAAGCTTTCTTT.

This chain links TRBV25-1 with TRBJ2-1, with 7 positions matching TRBD2. CDR1 MGHDK and CDR2 SYGVNS come from the germline V gene. The trim removed 2 bases at V and 2 bases at J, leaving 6 bases unmatched. The CDR3 runs to 16 residues. CDR3 residues: CASSEVRGSPYNEQFF. The DNA of the CDR3 is TGTGCCAGCAGTGAAGTGCGGGGGTCCCCCTACAATGAGCAGTTCTTC.

The chain uses TRBV18 and TRBJ2-7; the match to TRBD1 covers 9 bases. CDR1 KGHSH and CDR2 LQKENI come from the germline V gene. The V gene end was trimmed by 1 base and the J gene end by 5 bases; junction bases not matched to a gene: 6. The CDR3 contains 15 residues. CDR3 in DNA: TGTGCCAGCTCACCACAAAGGACAGGGGAGAACGAGCAGTACTTC. It translates to CASSPQRTGENEQYF.

This chain uses TRBV15 with TRBJ1-1, with D perhaps TRBD1 (6 bases). Germline assignment: CDR1 LNHNV and CDR2 YYDKDF (reference sequence). The CDR3 has 14 residues. V was shortened by 6 bases and J by 3 bases, with 14 bases between the two germline ends. CDR3 nucleotide sequence: TGTGCCACCAGTGATTTTGGACAGCACACTGAAGCTTTCTTT. This codes for CATSDFGQHTEAFF.

This clone was detected a few times. The chain has TRBV5-6 and TRBJ2-5, with D possibly being TRBD1 (6 bases). Germline CDR1 SGHDT, CDR2 YYEEEE. The CDR3 has 13 residues. The V end lost 6 bases, the J end lost 2 bases, and 11 bases lay between the germline ends. CDR3 loop: CASNRDTQETQYF. The CDR3 DNA sequence: TGTGCCAGCAACCGGGACACGCAAGAGACCCAGTACTTC.

This chain joins TRBV13 and TRBJ1-2; 7 bases map to TRBD1. Germline V gene sequence: CDR1 PRHDT, CDR2 FYEKMQ (reference sequence). The V segment lost 5 bases and the J segment 2 bases; nucleotides outside the gene matches: 2. This CDR3 contains 13 residues. CDR3 bases: TGTGCCAGCAGCCAGGACAGGAACTATGGCTACACCTTC. It is translated as CASSQDRNYGYTF.

The chain carries TRBV28 and TRBJ1-2; TRBD1 might be the D (6 bases). V lost 8 bases and J lost 3, with 16 bases in between. Germline V CDR1 and CDR2: MDHEN, SYDVKM. There are 14 residues in the CDR3. The CDR3 sequence is CASVSQGTYYGYTF. The CDR3 nucleotides read TGTGCCAGCGTGTCGCAGGGGACGTACTATGGCTACACCTTC.

In this sample, this clone turned up a few times. The chain uses TRBV27 and TRBJ1-2; 7 nucleotides align to TRBD1. The germline V gene has CDR1 MNHEY and CDR2 SMNVEV (reference sequence). The V and J ends lost 8 bases and 4 bases, in that order; junction bases with no gene match: 10. This CDR3 spans 14 amino acids. CDR3 region: CASRPTGEGYGYTF. The DNA for the CDR3 is TGTGCCAGCCGTCCAACAGGGGAAGGCTATGGCTACACCTTC.

This clone came up a few times. The rearrangement uses TRBV7-9 and TRBJ1-1, with D possibly being TRBD1 (6 bases). This CDR3 spans 12 amino acids. Trimming pared 1 base from V and 8 bases from J, leaving 8 bases between. Germline V gene sequence: CDR1 SEHNR, CDR2 FQNEAQ (reference sequence). As DNA, the CDR3 is TGTGCCAGCAGCTTAGTGGGGGCCGAAGCTTTCTTT. Residues: CASSLVGAEAFF.

There are a few counts of this clone. At one boundary the junction diverges from the germline segment, which might be a read error. This rearrangement joins TRBV29-1 to TRBJ2-7, with D possibly being TRBD1 (6 bases). Germline loops: CDR1 SQVTM, CDR2 ANQGSEA. The CDR3 has 11 residues. The CDR3 DNA reads TGCAGCGTTGATGAGGCGTCAGGGGTACTTTTC. It encodes CSVDEASGVLF.

This clone was counted between two and nine times. V usage is TRBV6-5 and J usage is TRBJ2-3; no definite D call. The V gene lost 3 bases and the J gene lost 6 bases, with 7 bases spanning the gap. The CDR3 sequence is 12 residues long. Germline CDR1 MNHEY, CDR2 SVGAGI. CDR3 DNA: TGTGCCAGCAGTTATACACCCGATACGCAGTATTTT. Translated: CASSYTPDTQYF.

The V call is TRBV7-2, the J call TRBJ2-5; D is ambiguous. V lost 0 bases to trimming and J lost 2 bases, with 7 bases between them. The CDR3 length is 14 residues. Germline CDR1 is SGHTA and CDR2 is FQGNSA. Here the CDR3 reads CASSLAAVQETQYF. The DNA of the CDR3 is TGTGCCAGCAGCTTAGCTGCAGTTCAAGAGACCCAGTACTTC.

The V call is TRBV7-2, the J call TRBJ1-1; 11 bases fit TRBD1. V shed 5 bases, J shed 0 bases, and the junction held 14 bases outside the gene matches. CDR1 is SGHTA, CDR2 FQGNSA, per germline. The CDR3 is 19 amino acids. As DNA, the CDR3 is TGTGCCAGCAGCCAAAGGACAGGGGGCATTGGAGGGATGAACACTGAAGCTTTCTTT. This codes for CASSQRTGGIGGMNTEAFF.

This chain links TRBV25-1 with TRBJ2-1; 9 positions agree with TRBD1. Germline V CDR1 and CDR2: MGHDK, SYGVNS. The CDR3 has 16 amino acids. V shed 1 base and J 8 bases; nucleotides not matched to a gene: 9. CDR3 sequence: CASSEFPGQGVDEQFF. Here the CDR3 DNA reads TGTGCCAGCAGTGAATTTCCGGGACAGGGTGTCGATGAGCAGTTCTTC.

The rearrangement uses TRBV30 and TRBJ1-4, with D uncertain. Germline-derived CDR1 and CDR2 are GTSNPN and SVGIG (reference sequence). This CDR3 has 13 residues. CDR3 sequence: CASRSTFGEKLFF. CDR3 bases: TGTGCGTCGAGGTCCACTTTTGGGGAAAAACTGTTTTTT.

The chain uses TRBV5-1 and TRBJ2-3, with a possible D match to TRBD1 (6 bases). The CDR3 length is 14 residues. Trimming took off 3 bases at V and 4 bases at J, with 12 bases between the two ends. Germline loops: CDR1 SGHRS, CDR2 YFSETQ. For the CDR3, the DNA is TGCGCCAGCAGCTCACAAGGGGGAGCAGATACGCAGTATTTT. This codes for CASSSQGGADTQYF.

There are a few counts of this clone. The rearrangement uses TRBV7-2 and TRBJ2-2, with D maybe TRBD2 (6 bases). There are 16 residues in the CDR3. Trimming removed 1 base from V and 5 bases from J, with 14 bases in between. Germline lookup yields CDR1 SGHTA and CDR2 FQGNSA. The CDR3 loop reads CASSLDRGFVTGELFF. The CDR3 DNA reads as TGTGCCAGCAGCTTAGATCGGGGGTTCGTAACCGGGGAGCTGTTTTTT. The full variable domain, in which reference TRBV7-2 and TRBJ2-2 provide the parts outside the CDR3, is GAGVSQSPSNKVTEKGKDVELRCDPISGHTALYWYRQSLGQGLEFLIYFQGNSAPDKSGLPSDRFSAERTGGSVSTLTIQRTQQEDSAVYLCASSLDRGFVTGELFFGEGSRLTVL.

Comment on this clone: One end of the junction fails to match germline, which may point to a read error. The chain carries TRBV19 and TRBJ2-5; unclear D gene. The CDR3 is 14 amino acids. The germline CDR1 and CDR2 sequences are LNHDA and SQIVND (reference sequence). CDR3 region: CASSIQPYQETQYF. The CDR3 DNA is TGTGCCAGTAGTATCCAGCCTTACCAAGAGACTCAGTACTTC.

Comments on this clone: Other DNA sequences in this sample translate to the same CDR3. The chain uses TRBV7-2 and TRBJ1-1; 8 bases map to TRBD1. J lost 8 bases, V lost 5 bases, and 13 bases had no gene match. The CDR3 covers 15 residues. Germline V CDR1 and CDR2: SGHTA, FQGNSA. The CDR3, as DNA: TGTGCCAGCAGCAAGCGGACAGGGTCTTTTCCAGAAGCTTTCTTT. Amino acid sequence: CASSKRTGSFPEAFF.

This clone occurred once. The chain links TRBV29-1 to TRBJ2-7; TRBD2 might be the D (6 bases). Germline CDR1 is SQVTM and CDR2 is ANQGSEA. Trimming shortened V by 5 bases and J by 3 bases, and 14 bases separated the two germline ends. This CDR3 spans 13 amino acids. CDR3: CSVLAGFDYEQYF. CDR3 DNA sequence: TGCAGCGTTCTGGCGGGGTTCGACTACGAGCAGTACTTC.

This clone was recorded once. This CDR3 reads CASGGRSNFNYGYTF. CDR3 sequence (DNA): TGTGCCAGCGGAGGACGGAGTAATTTTAACTATGGCTACACCTTC. This chain uses TRBV2 with TRBJ1-2; D gene unclear. This CDR3 region has 15 residues. V was clipped by 8 bases and J by 1 base, with 17 bases between them. The germline CDR1 and CDR2 sequences are SNHLY and FYNNEI.

This clone was observed a single time. V and J are TRBV30 and TRBJ2-7, with TRBD1 identical over 10 bases. After removal of 1 base from V and 8 bases from J, the junction contained 5 bases not matched to a gene. CDR1 and CDR2 (germline): GTSNPN, SVGIG (reference sequence). This CDR3 has 13 residues. This CDR3 is CAWSGTGGVKQYF. CDR3 in DNA: TGTGCCTGGAGTGGGACAGGGGGAGTAAAGCAGTACTTC.

The chain uses TRBV7-8 and TRBJ2-7; no clear D. Germline loops: CDR1 SGHVS, CDR2 FQNEAQ. The length of the CDR3 is 14 residues. V lost 5 bases to trimming and J lost 3 bases, with 14 bases between them. CDR3 sequence (DNA): TGTGCCAGCAGCCCCTCGAGTCTGAACTACGAGCAGTACTTC. As protein: CASSPSSLNYEQYF.

The chain is built from TRBV5-1 and TRBJ2-2; TRBD2 matches at 7 bases. V lost 6 bases, J lost 1 base, and 9 bases stayed unmatched. CDR3 length: 16 amino acids. From germline, CDR1 is SGHRS and CDR2 YFSETQ. The CDR3 loop is CASIPGGRENTGELFF. CDR3 DNA sequence: TGCGCCAGCATCCCGGGAGGCAGGGAGAACACCGGGGAGCTGTTTTTT.

The chain has TRBV11-2 and TRBJ2-5; 8 nucleotides agree with TRBD2. Germline V lookup: CDR1 SGHAT, CDR2 FQNNGV. This CDR3 has 16 amino acids. Unmatched junction bases numbered 10, after V lost 4 bases and J lost 3 bases. The CDR3 protein is CASSSLRREDEETQYF. In DNA, the CDR3 is TGTGCCAGCAGCTCGTTACGGCGGGAGGACGAAGAGACCCAGTACTTC.

The chain uses TRBV4-1 and TRBJ1-4, with unresolved D. V gave up 1 base and J gave up 0 bases, with 9 bases separating them. The CDR3 has 16 amino acids. CDR1 and CDR2 from the germline V gene are MGHRA and YSYEKL. CDR3 sequence: CASSQAHQSTNEKLFF. The CDR3 DNA follows: TGCGCCAGCAGCCAAGCACACCAATCAACTAATGAAAAACTGTTTTTT.

V is TRBV6-5 and J is TRBJ2-1; TRBD2 is a possible D gene (6 bases). CDR3 size: 13 residues. Per the germline V gene, CDR1 is MNHEY and CDR2 is SVGAGI. Trimming removed 8 bases at V and 4 bases at J, with 12 bases between. CDR3 bases: TGTGCCAGCCACTCGGCGGGATACAATGAGCAGTTCTTC. Protein: CASHSAGYNEQFF.